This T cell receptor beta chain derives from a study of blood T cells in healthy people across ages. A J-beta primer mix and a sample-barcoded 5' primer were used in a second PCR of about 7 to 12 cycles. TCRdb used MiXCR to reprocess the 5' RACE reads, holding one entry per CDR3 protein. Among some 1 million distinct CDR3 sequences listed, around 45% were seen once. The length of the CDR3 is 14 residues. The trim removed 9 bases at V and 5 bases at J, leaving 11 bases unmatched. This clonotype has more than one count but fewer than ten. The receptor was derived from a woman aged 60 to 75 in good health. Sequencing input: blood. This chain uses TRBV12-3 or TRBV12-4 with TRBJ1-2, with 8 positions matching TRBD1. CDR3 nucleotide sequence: TGTGCCAGTCGGGGGGGAGGACAGGGATATGGCTACACCTTC. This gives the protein CASRGGGQGYGYTF.